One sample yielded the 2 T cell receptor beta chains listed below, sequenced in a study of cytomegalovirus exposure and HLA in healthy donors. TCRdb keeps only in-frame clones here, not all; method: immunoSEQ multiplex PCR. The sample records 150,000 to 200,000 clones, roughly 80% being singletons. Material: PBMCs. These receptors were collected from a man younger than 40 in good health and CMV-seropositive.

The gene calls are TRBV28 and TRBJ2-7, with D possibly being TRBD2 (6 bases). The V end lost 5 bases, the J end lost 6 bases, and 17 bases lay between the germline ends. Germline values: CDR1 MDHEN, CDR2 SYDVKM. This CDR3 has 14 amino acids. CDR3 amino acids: CASSPRPPEGEQYF. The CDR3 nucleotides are TGTGCCAGCAGTCCCCGGCCCCCGGAGGGCGAGCAGTACTTC.

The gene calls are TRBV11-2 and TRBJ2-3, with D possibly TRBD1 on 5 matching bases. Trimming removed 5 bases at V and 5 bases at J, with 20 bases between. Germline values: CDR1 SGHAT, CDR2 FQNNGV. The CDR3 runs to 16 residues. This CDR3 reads CASSARPHFQGDTQYF. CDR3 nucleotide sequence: TGTGCCAGCAGCGCTAGGCCTCATTTTCAGGGAGATACGCAGTATTTT.